This TCR beta chain was found in a study of post-analysis software for immune sequencing data. The study, taken as a whole, reports: Five or six TRBV segments were significantly more frequent in patients than in controls. TRBV5-6, TRBV5-1 and TRBV20-1 were among these segments. Under F measure analysis, samples from one preparation batch co-clustered strongly.

Germline-derived CDR1 and CDR2 are MNHNS and SASEGT. The length of the CDR3 is 17 residues. Trimming stripped 3 bases from V and 0 bases from J, with 12 bases between. TCR beta libraries were prepared from cDNA with unique molecular identifiers. One entry per CDR3 protein results from TCRdb running MiXCR on the PCR reads. The table lists 650,000 to 850,000 distinct CDR3 sequences, approximately 44% of them singletons, with 4.9% in the top ten. This clonotype has a single count. Its antigen remains unidentified. The V call is TRBV6-1, the J call TRBJ2-6; D is ambiguous. Input material: blood. The TCR sequence derives from a girl under 18 with multiple sclerosis. CDR3: CASSEPQGNSGANVLTF. The CDR3 region has the DNA TGTGCCAGCAGTGAGCCCCAAGGGAACTCTGGGGCCAACGTCCTGACTTTC.